This T cell receptor (beta chain) originates from a study of long-term antiretroviral therapy in people with HIV (dated by TCRdb to 2021 to 2024). Turning to the overall study: The earliest samples were collected about a decade before the 2015 WHO recommendation for immediate ART, when ART was typically delayed until CD4 counts fell. This retrospective serial study examined whether starting ART and sustained HIV suppression were associated with changes in the composition and diversity of the TRB repertoire in peripheral blood. The cohort contributed over 150 cryopreserved PBMC samples from about 31 adults with confirmed HIV infection, collected serially over a mean of approximately six years (range 1-12). Of the 30 participants with HIV, 10 to 11 were female. No cross-contamination during QIAcube processing was shown when test extractions of a monoclonal T-cell line were performed alongside fewer than 40 polyclonal samples. Results and caveats for the whole study, not just this receptor: The samples were dated from the mid-2000s to the late 2010s, and the ART regimens that were used may be less effective than current ART regimens. Expanded TRB clones identified before ART initiation dominated the repertoire at all time points, although this dominance fluctuated and declined in many PLHIV after ART. Narrower CDR3 length ranges were observed in HIV repertoires than in controls, and an antigen-experienced repertoire with only a slight naive shift after ART was suggested by the network structure. Starting ART was linked to a significant rise in TRB diversity, yet even after long-term ART the diversity remained significantly lower than in transplant donor controls. Inferences about post-ART repertoire changes were limited because no data were available on ART adherence, viral resistance or therapy changes. Because pre-ART samples had limited cell numbers, profiling was done on unsorted PBMC rather than on sorted CD4+ and CD8+ T cells. Limited PBMC availability meant only the TCR beta chain was sequenced, without alpha chain pairing.

The sample holds one count of this clone. No antigen is known for it. No much larger clonotype is one base removed from it; base qualities were not supplied. To be included, a participant needed at least one PBMC sample from before ART initiation plus at least two post-ART samples. Every participant with HIV received treatment in the United States of America. Cryopreserved samples of roughly 0.95-10 million PBMC were thawed and washed before DNA extraction. At the time of the earliest PBMC sample, participants with HIV were aged between roughly 20 and 54 years. PBMC samples from each participant spanned 1-4 timepoints before ART initiation and 2-8 timepoints after ART initiation, with a median of 7 samples. For every participant, serial HIV viral load, CD4+ T-cell count, ART history and demographic data were obtained. Genomic DNA was extracted from unsorted PBMC with a Qiagen kit on a QIAcube, with processing performed in batches of 12 samples.

The immunoSEQ hsTCRB v3.0 assay was used at survey level resolution to sequence the TRB variable region. A depth of roughly 40,000-55,000 T-cell genomes per sample was targeted for TRB sequencing. Pooled TRB libraries were sequenced on an Illumina MiSeq with a v3 150-cycle kit. The published analysis was carried out like this. Repertoire analysis was performed in R inside a reproducible Nextflow workflow that covered QC, data transformation and analysis. LymphoSeq2, an R package for exploring AIRR-Seq data, was used to implement the custom analyses. Several samples that yielded fewer than 5000 total TRB sequences were excluded, so that around 190 HIV repertoires were analyzed. Among the 200 or so HIV repertoires that were kept, approximately 61 were collected before ART initiation and about 130 were collected after ART initiation. Repertoires were downsampled to 5000 TRB nucleotide sequences, and summary statistics were averaged over 100 downsampling iterations. TRB sequences were retained for analysis only if CDR3 regions of at least seven amino acids were present. Diversity was measured with a Shannon entropy-derived clonality score and the Gini coefficient. In repertoire networks, the top 5000 CDR3 amino acid sequences were linked whenever an edit distance of one separated two sequences. GLIPH2 predicted antigen specificity groups and MHC restriction for TRB CDR3 amino acid sequences. Known CMV, EBV, HIV or tissue antigen associations were flagged by matching CDR3 amino acid sequences against VDJdb and McPAS-TCR. Pre-ART, post-ART and control groups were compared with Wilcoxon signed-rank tests and Holm-Bonferroni correction. TCRdb holds this immuneACCESS table with in-frame rearrangements only. Some clones are missing; in checked studies, unresolved V genes explain under half, and the rest has no known cause. V and J calls and clone size are copied from that table; D and trimming were computed from the DNA. This sample gives about 27,000 clones in total; approximately 93% of them show up just once. Of the sample, more than 8% is held by the ten largest clones.

The germline V gene yields KGHSH for CDR1 and LQKENI for CDR2. The CDR3, from cysteine to phenylalanine, totals 14 residues. CDR3 DNA is the only sequence kept; it has 42 bases, read in frame from the first base. V is cut by 2 bases and J by 3 bases, and the space between the germline ends is 10 bases. The chain joins TRBV18 to TRBJ1-2, and TRBD1 may be the D gene, going by 5 matching bases. The source material was unsorted PBMCs, sampled 7.6 years after starting antiretroviral therapy. This receptor was obtained from a woman aged 40-49 years with HIV. The DNA is TGTGCCAGCTCACCATTCCTACAGGACTATGGCTACACCTTC. It translates as CASSPFLQDYGYTF.